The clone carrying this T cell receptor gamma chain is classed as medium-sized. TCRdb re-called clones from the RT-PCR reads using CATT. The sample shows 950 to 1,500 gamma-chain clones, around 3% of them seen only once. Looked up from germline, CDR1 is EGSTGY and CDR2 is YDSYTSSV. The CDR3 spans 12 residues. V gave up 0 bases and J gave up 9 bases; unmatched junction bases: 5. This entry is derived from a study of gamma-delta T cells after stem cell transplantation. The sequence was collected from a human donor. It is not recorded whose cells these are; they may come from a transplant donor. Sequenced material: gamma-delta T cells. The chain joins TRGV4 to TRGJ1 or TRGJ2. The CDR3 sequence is CATWDGWGKKLF. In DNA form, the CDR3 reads TGTGCCACCTGGGATGGGTGGGGTAAGAAACTCTTT.